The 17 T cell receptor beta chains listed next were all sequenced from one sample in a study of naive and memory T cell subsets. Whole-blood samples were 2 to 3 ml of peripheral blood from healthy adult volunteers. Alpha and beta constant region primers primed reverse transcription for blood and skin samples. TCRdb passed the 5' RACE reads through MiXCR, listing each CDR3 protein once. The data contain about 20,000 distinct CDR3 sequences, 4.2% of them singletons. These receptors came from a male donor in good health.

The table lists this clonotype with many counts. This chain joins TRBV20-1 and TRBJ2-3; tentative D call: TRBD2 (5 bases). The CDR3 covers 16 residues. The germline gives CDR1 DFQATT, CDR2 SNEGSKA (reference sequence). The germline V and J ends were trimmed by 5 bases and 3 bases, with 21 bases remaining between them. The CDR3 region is CSAHLAGGPLTDTQYF. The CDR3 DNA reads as TGCAGTGCTCACCTCGCCGGCGGGCCTCTAACAGATACGCAGTATTTT.

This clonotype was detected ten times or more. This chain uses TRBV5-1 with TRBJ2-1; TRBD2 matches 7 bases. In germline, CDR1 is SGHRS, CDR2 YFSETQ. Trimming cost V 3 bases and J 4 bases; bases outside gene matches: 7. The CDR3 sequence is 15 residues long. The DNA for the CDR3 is TGCGCCAGCAGCTCGGAGCGGGGAGCTTACAATGAGCAGTTCTTC. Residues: CASSSERGAYNEQFF.

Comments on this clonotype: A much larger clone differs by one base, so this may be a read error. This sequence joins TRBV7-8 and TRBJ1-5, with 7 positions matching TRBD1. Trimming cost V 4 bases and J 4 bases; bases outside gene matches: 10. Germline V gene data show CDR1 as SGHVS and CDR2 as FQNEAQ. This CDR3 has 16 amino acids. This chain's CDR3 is CASSYLGTDGNQPQHF. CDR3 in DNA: TGTGCCAGCAGCTATTTGGGGACAGATGGTAATCAGCCCCAGCATTTT. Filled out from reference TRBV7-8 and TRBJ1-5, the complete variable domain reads GAGVSQSPRYKVAKRGQDVALRCDPISGHVSLFWYQQALGQGPEFLTYFQNEAQLDKSGLPSDRFFAERPEGSVSTLKIQRTQQEDSAVYLCASSYLGTDGNQPQHFGDGTRLSIL.

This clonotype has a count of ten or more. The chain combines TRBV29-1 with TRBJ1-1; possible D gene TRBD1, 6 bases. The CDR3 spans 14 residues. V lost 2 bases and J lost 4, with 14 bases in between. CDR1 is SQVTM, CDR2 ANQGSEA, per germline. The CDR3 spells CSVETWGGGTEAFF. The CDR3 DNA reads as TGCAGCGTTGAAACTTGGGGAGGGGGCACTGAAGCTTTCTTT.

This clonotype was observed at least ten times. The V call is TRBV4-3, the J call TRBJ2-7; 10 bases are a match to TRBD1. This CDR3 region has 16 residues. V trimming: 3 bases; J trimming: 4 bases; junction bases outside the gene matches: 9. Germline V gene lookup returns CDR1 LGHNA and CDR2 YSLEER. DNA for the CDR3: TGCGCCAGCAGCCAGGAAAACCGACAGGGGGCTTACGAGCAGTACTTC. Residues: CASSQENRQGAYEQYF.

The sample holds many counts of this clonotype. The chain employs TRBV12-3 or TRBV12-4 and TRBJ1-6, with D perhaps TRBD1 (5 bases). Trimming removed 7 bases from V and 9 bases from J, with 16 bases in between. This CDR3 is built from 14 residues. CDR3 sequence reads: CASNYQGPGSPLHF. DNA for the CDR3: TGTGCCAGCAACTATCAGGGTCCGGGTTCACCCCTCCACTTT.

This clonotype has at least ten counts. CDR3 sequence reads: CSAASGGRTGELFF. CDR3 sequence (DNA): TGCAGCGCGGCCTCTGGCGGGAGGACCGGGGAGCTGTTTTTT. The rearrangement uses TRBV29-1 and TRBJ2-2; 8 bases align to TRBD2. Germline loops: CDR1 SQVTM, CDR2 ANQGSEA. Unmatched junction bases numbered 9, after V lost 7 bases and J lost 5 bases. This CDR3 is built from 14 residues.

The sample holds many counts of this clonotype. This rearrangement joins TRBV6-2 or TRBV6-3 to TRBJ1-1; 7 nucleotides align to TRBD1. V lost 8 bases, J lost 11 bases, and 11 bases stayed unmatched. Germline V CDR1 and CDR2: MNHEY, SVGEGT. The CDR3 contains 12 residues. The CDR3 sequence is CASGTQQGWAFF. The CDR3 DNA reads TGTGCCAGCGGCACCCAACAGGGGTGGGCTTTCTTT.

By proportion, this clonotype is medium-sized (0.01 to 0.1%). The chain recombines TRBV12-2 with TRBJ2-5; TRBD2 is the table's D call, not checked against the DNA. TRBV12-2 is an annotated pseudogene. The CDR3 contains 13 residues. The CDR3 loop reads CASRNSGIETQYF. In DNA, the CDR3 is TGTGCAAGTCGCAATAGCGGGATAGAGACCCAGTACTTC.

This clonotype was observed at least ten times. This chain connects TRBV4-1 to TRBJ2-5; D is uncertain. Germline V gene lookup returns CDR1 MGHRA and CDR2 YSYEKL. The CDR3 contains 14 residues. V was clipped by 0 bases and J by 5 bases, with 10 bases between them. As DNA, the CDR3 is TGCGCCAGCAGCCAAGAGCACCCACAGGAGACCCAGTACTTC. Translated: CASSQEHPQETQYF.

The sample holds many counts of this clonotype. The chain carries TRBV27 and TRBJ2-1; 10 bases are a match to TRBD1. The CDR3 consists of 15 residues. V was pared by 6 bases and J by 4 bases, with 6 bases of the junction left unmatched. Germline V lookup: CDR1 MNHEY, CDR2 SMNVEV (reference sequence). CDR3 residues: CASSNGQGVYNEQFF. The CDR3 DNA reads TGTGCCAGCAGCAACGGACAGGGGGTGTACAATGAGCAGTTCTTC.

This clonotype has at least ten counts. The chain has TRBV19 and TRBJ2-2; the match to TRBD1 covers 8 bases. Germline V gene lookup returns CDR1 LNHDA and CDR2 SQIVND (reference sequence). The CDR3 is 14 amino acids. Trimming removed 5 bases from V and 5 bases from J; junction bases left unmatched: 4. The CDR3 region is CASSQGAGTGELFF. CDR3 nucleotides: TGTGCCAGTAGTCAGGGGGCGGGGACCGGGGAGCTGTTTTTT. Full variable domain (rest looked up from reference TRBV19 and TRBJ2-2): DGGITQSPKYLFRKEGQNVTLSCEQNLNHDAMYWYRQDPGQGLRLIYYSQIVNDFQKGDIAEGYSVSREKKESFPLTVTSAQKNPTAFYLCASSQGAGTGELFFGEGSRLTVL.

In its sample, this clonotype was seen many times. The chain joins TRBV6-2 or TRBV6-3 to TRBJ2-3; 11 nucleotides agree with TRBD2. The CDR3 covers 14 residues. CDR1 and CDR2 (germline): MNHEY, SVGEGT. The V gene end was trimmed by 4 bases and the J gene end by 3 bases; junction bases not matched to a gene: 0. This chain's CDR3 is CASSWTSGTDTQYF. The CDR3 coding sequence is TGTGCCAGCAGTTGGACTAGCGGGACAGATACGCAGTATTTT.

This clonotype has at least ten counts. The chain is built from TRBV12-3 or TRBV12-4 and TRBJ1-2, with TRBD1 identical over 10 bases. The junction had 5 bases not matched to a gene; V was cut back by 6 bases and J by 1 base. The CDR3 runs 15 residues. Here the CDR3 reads CASSPGQGDNYGYTF. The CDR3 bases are TGTGCCAGCAGCCCTGGACAGGGGGATAACTATGGCTACACCTTC.

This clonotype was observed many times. In DNA form, the CDR3 reads TGTGCCAGCAGCCAAGATATTAAGGCTGGACAACTTAACACCGGGGAGCTGTTTTTT. Translating it yields CASSQDIKAGQLNTGELFF. This chain connects TRBV3-1 to TRBJ2-2; weak D call: TRBD1 (5 bases). The germline V and J ends were trimmed by 0 bases and 2 bases, with 19 bases remaining between them. CDR1 is LGHDT and CDR2 is YNNKEL in the germline V gene (reference sequence). This CDR3 contains 19 residues.

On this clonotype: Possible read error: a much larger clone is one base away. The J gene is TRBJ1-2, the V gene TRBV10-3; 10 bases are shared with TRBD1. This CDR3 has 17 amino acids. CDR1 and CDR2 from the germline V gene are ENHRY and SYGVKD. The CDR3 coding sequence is TGTGCCATCAGTGCGACCGGGACAGGGGCGTTTAACTATGGCGACACCTTC. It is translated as CAISATGTGAFNYGDTF.

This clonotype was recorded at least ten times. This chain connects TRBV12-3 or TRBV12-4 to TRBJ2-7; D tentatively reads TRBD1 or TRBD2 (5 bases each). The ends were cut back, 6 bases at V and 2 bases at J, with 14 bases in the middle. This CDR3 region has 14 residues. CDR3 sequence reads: CASRLGTAAYEQYF. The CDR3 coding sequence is TGTGCCAGCAGACTAGGGACGGCCGCCTACGAGCAGTACTTC.